This T cell receptor (beta chain) was identified in a study of blood T cells in healthy people across ages. A J-beta primer mix and a sample-barcoded 5' primer were used in a second PCR of roughly 6 to 11 cycles. TCRdb reprocessed the 5' RACE reads with MiXCR, giving one entry per CDR3 protein. The data show about 1.6 million distinct CDR3 sequences, around 36% seen once. The sequence came from a young woman in good health. The sample taken for sequencing was blood.

The DNA for the CDR3 is TGCGCCAGCAGCTTGGATTCCGGGAACCTCAATGAGCAGTTCTTC. As protein: CASSLDSGNLNEQFF. This chain connects TRBV5-1 to TRBJ2-1; weak D call: TRBD2 (5 bases). The germline gives CDR1 SGHRS, CDR2 YFSETQ. V was clipped by 0 bases and J by 6 bases, with 13 bases between them. CDR3 length: 15 residues.